This passage covers 7 T cell receptor beta chains from one sample sequenced in a study of T cells in Graves' hyperthyroidism and ophthalmopathy (dated by TCRdb to between 2017 and 2020). The protocol used for the library was multiplex PCR. The instrument was an Illumina HiSeq 2000. The TCR beta CDR3 regions were amplified from RNA transcripts. A first-round RT-PCR of the TCR CDR3 used the HTBI primer set with the Qiagen OneStep RT-PCR kit. TCRdb took the public reads, trimmed them with fastp at Q25, ran MiXCR for clone calling and kept in-frame beta chains. Rows with one shared CDR3 protein collapse into an entry with the most common genes and DNA. The sample data list about 420,000 distinct CDR3 sequences, and around 15% of these were observed just once. Around 5.3% of the sample is in the top ten clones. What was sequenced was blood. These receptors were obtained from a woman under 30 with Graves' hyperthyroidism.

This clonotype was seen ten or more times. V gene TRBV20-1 combines with J gene TRBJ2-3; D not resolved. Germline CDR1 and CDR2: DFQATT and SNEGSKA (reference sequence). Trimming removed 6 bases from V and 0 bases from J, with 13 bases in between. This CDR3 comprises 14 residues. The CDR3 protein is CSATVDTSTDTQYF. CDR3 sequence (DNA): TGCAGTGCAACAGTAGATACTAGCACAGATACGCAGTATTTT.

This clonotype was recorded at least ten times. J is TRBJ1-3 and V is TRBV27; no clear D. The V end lost 8 bases, the J end lost 3 bases, and 14 bases lay between the germline ends. The CDR3 consists of 14 residues. Germline V gene lookup returns CDR1 MNHEY and CDR2 SMNVEV (reference sequence). This chain's CDR3 is CASSVKAYGNTIYF. The CDR3 nucleotides are TGTGCCAGCTCTGTGAAGGCGTATGGAAACACCATATATTTT.

The chain uses TRBV19 and TRBJ1-1, with TRBD1 matching 7 bases. The CDR3 runs to 15 residues. The J segment lost 6 bases and the V segment lost 3 bases, leaving 10 bases of the junction unmatched. CDR1 LNHDA and CDR2 SQIVND come from the germline V gene (reference sequence). The CDR3 coding sequence is TGTGCCAGTAGTATTGGAAGGGGGCATTTCCCTGAAGCTTTCTTT. The encoded protein is CASSIGRGHFPEAFF.

Ten or more counts support this clonotype. V gene TRBV5-1 combines with J gene TRBJ2-7; 10 nucleotides match TRBD2. V was pared by 0 bases and J by 4 bases, with 10 bases of the junction left unmatched. In germline, CDR1 is SGHRS, CDR2 YFSETQ. The CDR3 is made up of 17 amino acids. CDR3 sequence (DNA): TGCGCCAGCAGCTTGGTGCCTAGCGGGAGCATCACATACGAGCAGTACTTC. It specifies CASSLVPSGSITYEQYF.

This clonotype was counted only a few times. Here the CDR3 reads CASSFMPRQNNQPQHF. In nucleotides, the CDR3 is TGTGCCAGCAGCTTCATGCCCCGACAGAACAATCAGCCCCAGCATTTT. The V and J genes are TRBV7-8 and TRBJ1-5, with D possibly being TRBD1 (5 bases). V lost 3 bases to trimming and J lost 3 bases, with 15 bases between them. The CDR3 covers 16 residues. Germline CDR1 reads SGHVS; CDR2 reads FQNEAQ.

Ten or more counts support this clonotype. The chain carries TRBV28 and TRBJ1-1, with 9 bases matching TRBD1. This CDR3 is built from 15 residues. V trimming: 6 bases; J trimming: 11 bases; junction bases outside the gene matches: 16. Germline assignment: CDR1 MDHEN and CDR2 SYDVKM. For the CDR3, the DNA is TGTGCCAGCAGATCCACCCTGGACAGGGGCCCGGGGGCTTTCTTT. This codes for CASRSTLDRGPGAFF. Based on the CDR3 plus reference TRBV28 and TRBJ1-1, the full variable domain is DVKVTQSSRYLVKRTGEKVFLECVQDMDHENMFWYRQDPGLGLRLIYFSYDVKMKEKGDIPEGYSVSREKKERFSLILESASTNQTSMYLCASRSTLDRGPGAFFGQGTRLTVV.

V and J are TRBV2 and TRBJ1-2; a possible D gene is TRBD1 (5 bases). Germline-derived CDR1 and CDR2 are SNHLY and FYNNEI. The length of the CDR3 is 13 residues. V was pared by 3 bases and J by 7 bases, with 12 bases between. The CDR3 region is CASSDARDSGYTF. The CDR3 coding sequence is TGTGCCAGCAGTGATGCCAGGGATAGTGGCTACACCTTC.